Listed below are T cell receptor beta chains from one sample, sequenced in a study of T cell responses to AZD1222 COVID-19 vaccine. Produced via immunoSEQ multiplex PCR; TCRdb's table is partial and in-frame only. The sample has about 86,000 clones, almost 90% seen once; the top ten hold about 7%. The sequencing here drew on peripheral blood, taken 28 days after the second AZD1222 dose. These receptors were taken from an adult who received the AZD1222 COVID-19 vaccine. Each CDR3 is given with its conserved first and last residue. Fields, in order: J gene, clone size, CDR3 length, V gene, D gene, CDR3 DNA, CDR3 protein. The D gene is left open where the match is weak. Some rows mark clone size as missing; the rest say once, few, many or name a class of expanded clone.

TRBJ1-2,NA,14,TRBV19,TRBD1,TGTGCCAGTAAGGAGACAGGGGGCTCCTATGGCTACACCTTC,CASKETGGSYGYTF
TRBJ2-2,NA,16,TRBV13,NA,TGTGCCAGCAGCTTAGATGGTACCGCACAATACGGGGAGCTGTTTTTT,CASSLDGTAQYGELFF
TRBJ1-1,NA,17,TRBV19,TRBD1,TGTGCCAGTAGGCCATACCGGGACAGGATCATGAACACTGAAGCTTTCTTT,CASRPYRDRIMNTEAFF
TRBJ2-7,NA,13,TRBV12-3/TRBV12-4,TRBD2,TGTGCCAGCAGACTAGCGAGAATCGACGAGCAGTACTTC,CASRLARIDEQYF
TRBJ1-2,NA,11,TRBV11-2,NA,TGTGCCAGCAGCCCTAGCTATGGCTACACCTTC,CASSPSYGYTF
TRBJ2-1,NA,18,TRBV7-9,TRBD2,TGTGCCAGCAGCCCGGGGGGGACTAGCGGGAGGGCCTACAATGAGCAGTTCTTC,CASSPGGTSGRAYNEQFF
TRBJ1-2,NA,16,TRBV2,TRBD1,TGTGCCAGCAGGGCGGCGTCGACAGGGAATGTCTATGGCTACACCTTC,CASRAASTGNVYGYTF
TRBJ1-1,once,13,TRBV5-1,NA,TGCGCCAGCAGCTTTGGCCTGAACACTGAAGCTTTCTTT,CASSFGLNTEAFF
TRBJ1-4,NA,15,TRBV7-8,NA,TGTGCCAGCAGCCGACAGTTTTCAACTAATGAAAAACTGTTTTTT,CASSRQFSTNEKLFF
TRBJ2-2,NA,12,TRBV6-6,NA,TGTGCCAGCAGGCCTTTGTCCGGGGAGCTGTTTTTT,CASRPLSGELFF
TRBJ1-2,NA,16,TRBV7-5,NA,TGTGTCAGAAGCTCCAGACAGGGAAGAGCTAACTATGGCTACACCTTC,CVRSSRQGRANYGYTF
TRBJ2-2,once,13,TRBV6-6,NA,TGTGCCAGCATCGGAGGGGTGGGCGGGGAGCTGTTTTTT,CASIGGVGGELFF
TRBJ2-7,NA,14,TRBV5-5,NA,TGTGCCAGCAGCTCGACCCATAGCTCCTACGAGCAGTACTTC,CASSSTHSSYEQYF
TRBJ2-3,NA,15,TRBV27,TRBD1,TGTGCCAGCAGTCCCTCGGACAGGGCAACAGATACGCAGTATTTT,CASSPSDRATDTQYF
TRBJ1-2,NA,15,TRBV11-2,TRBD1,TGTGCCAGCAGCTCCCGGACAGGGGGAGGCTATGGCTACACCTTC,CASSSRTGGGYGYTF
TRBJ2-2,once,16,TRBV27,NA,TGTGCCAGCAGTTTATCCGCTGGGGTGAGCACCGGGGAGCTGTTTTTT,CASSLSAGVSTGELFF
TRBJ1-5,NA,15,TRBV3-1/TRBV3-2,NA,TGTGCCAGCAGCCAGGGTACTGGGGGAGTTCAGCCCCAGCATTTT,CASSQGTGGVQPQHF
TRBJ1-1,NA,12,TRBV12-3/TRBV12-4,NA,TGTGCCAGCAGTTTTGTGGGATTCGAAGCTTTCTTT,CASSFVGFEAFF
TRBJ1-1,once,14,TRBV19,NA,TGTGCCAGTAGTGTAATGGACACGAACACTGAAGCTTTCTTT,CASSVMDTNTEAFF
TRBJ1-1,NA,13,TRBV19,NA,TGTGCCAGTCAACCGGGACAACGCACTGAAGCTTTCTTT,CASQPGQRTEAFF
TRBJ1-2,NA,14,TRBV6-5,NA,TGTGCCAGCAGCCGAACGATAGGCAACGATGGCTACACCTTC,CASSRTIGNDGYTF
TRBJ2-1,NA,11,TRBV20-1,TRBD2,TGCAGTGCTGGTGGCGGGGGACAGCAGTTCTTC,CSAGGGGQQFF
TRBJ1-1,NA,12,TRBV7-3,NA,TGTGCCAGCAGCTTGGGGCCAGTTGAAGCTTTCTTT,CASSLGPVEAFF
TRBJ2-5,NA,14,TRBV29-1,TRBD2,TGCAGCGTTGAGTTAGCGGGAGGGCTAGAGACCCAGTACTTC,CSVELAGGLETQYF
TRBJ1-3,once,14,TRBV5-1,NA,TGCGCCAGCAGCTTAGGTGCCACTGGAAACACCATATATTTT,CASSLGATGNTIYF
TRBJ1-2,NA,16,TRBV6-2/TRBV6-3,TRBD1,TGTGCCAGCAGTTACTTTTCCGGGACAGGGGACTATGGCTACACCTTC,CASSYFSGTGDYGYTF
TRBJ1-1,NA,16,TRBV27,NA,TGTGCCAGCAGTTCTCAATATGGCCTCGCGGACACTGAAGCTTTCTTT,CASSSQYGLADTEAFF
TRBJ2-7,NA,15,TRBV7-9,NA,TGTGCCAGCAGCTTAGATTCACTGACAGGCTACGAGCAGTACTTC,CASSLDSLTGYEQYF
TRBJ1-6,NA,14,TRBV7-9,NA,TGTGCCAGCAGCTTCGGGGGGCGGTCTTCACCCCTCCACTTT,CASSFGGRSSPLHF
TRBJ2-7,NA,13,TRBV2,NA,TGTGCCAGCAGTGCCTGGGGGCGCGACGAGCAGTACTTC,CASSAWGRDEQYF
TRBJ1-4,NA,16,TRBV4-1,NA,TGCGCCAGCAGCCAAGATGTCCGGGGGGTAAAGGAAAAACTGTTTTTT,CASSQDVRGVKEKLFF
TRBJ2-7,NA,15,TRBV27,TRBD1,TGTGCCAGCAGTCTACGGGGGGACAGGGGCTACGAGCAGTACTTC,CASSLRGDRGYEQYF
TRBJ1-6,NA,12,TRBV2,NA,TGTGCCAGCAGTGTGGTGGGGTCACCCCTCCACTTT,CASSVVGSPLHF
TRBJ1-1,NA,14,TRBV6-5,NA,TGTGCCAGCAGTTACGCGCGGGTTGCCACTGAAGCTTTCTTT,CASSYARVATEAFF
TRBJ2-1,NA,15,TRBV4-3,NA,TGCGCCAGCAGCCACCTTAGCGGTACCTACAATGAGCAGTTCTTC,CASSHLSGTYNEQFF
TRBJ2-7,NA,12,TRBV12-3/TRBV12-4,NA,TGTGCCAGCAGTTTAATGGGGAGCGAGCAGTACTTC,CASSLMGSEQYF
TRBJ2-1,once,14,TRBV27,NA,TGTGCCAGCAGTATGATGTCTAGGGACAATGAGCAGTTCTTC,CASSMMSRDNEQFF
TRBJ2-7,NA,14,TRBV12-5,TRBD1,TGTGCTAGTGGTTACAGGGACAGCTCCTACGAGCAGTACTTC,CASGYRDSSYEQYF
TRBJ2-1,NA,12,TRBV2,TRBD1,TGTGCCAGCAGCCGACAGGGCAATGAGCAGTTCTTC,CASSRQGNEQFF
TRBJ2-1,NA,16,TRBV27,NA,TGTGCCAGCAGTTTATCGATAGGTAGCTCCTACAATGAGCAGTTCTTC,CASSLSIGSSYNEQFF
TRBJ1-1,NA,17,TRBV16,TRBD1,TGTGCCAGCAGCCAAGAGGGACAGGGCTTCATGAACACTGAAGCTTTCTTT,CASSQEGQGFMNTEAFF
TRBJ1-1,NA,17,TRBV5-1,TRBD1,TGCGCCAGCAGCTTGGACCCGGGACAGGGTATGGACACTGAAGCTTTCTTT,CASSLDPGQGMDTEAFF
TRBJ2-4,NA,17,TRBV28,TRBD1,TGTGCCAGCAGTCCTAAACCCGAGACAGGGGGAAAAAACATTCAGTACTTC,CASSPKPETGGKNIQYF
TRBJ2-3,NA,15,TRBV27,TRBD1,TGTGCCAGCAGTTTAGGGACAGCCACCACAGATACGCAGTATTTT,CASSLGTATTDTQYF